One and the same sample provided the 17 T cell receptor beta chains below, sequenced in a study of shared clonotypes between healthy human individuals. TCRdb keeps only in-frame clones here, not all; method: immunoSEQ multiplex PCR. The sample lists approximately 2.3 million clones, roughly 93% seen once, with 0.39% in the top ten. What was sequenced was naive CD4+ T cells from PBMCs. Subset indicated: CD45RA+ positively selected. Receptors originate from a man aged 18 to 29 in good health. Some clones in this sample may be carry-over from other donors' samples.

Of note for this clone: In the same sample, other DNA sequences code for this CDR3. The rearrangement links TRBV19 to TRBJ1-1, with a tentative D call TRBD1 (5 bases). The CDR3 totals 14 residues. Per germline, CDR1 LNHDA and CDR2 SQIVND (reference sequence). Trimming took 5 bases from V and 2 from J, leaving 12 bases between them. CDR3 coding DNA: TGTGCCAGTAGTCCCGGGACGGCAAACACTGAAGCTTTCTTT. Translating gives CASSPGTANTEAFF.

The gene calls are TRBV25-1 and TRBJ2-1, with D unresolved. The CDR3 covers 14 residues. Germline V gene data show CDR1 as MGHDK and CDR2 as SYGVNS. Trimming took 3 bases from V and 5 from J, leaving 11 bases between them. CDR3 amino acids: CASSEVWQNNEQFF. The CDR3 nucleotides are TGTGCCAGCAGTGAGGTCTGGCAAAACAATGAGCAGTTCTTC.

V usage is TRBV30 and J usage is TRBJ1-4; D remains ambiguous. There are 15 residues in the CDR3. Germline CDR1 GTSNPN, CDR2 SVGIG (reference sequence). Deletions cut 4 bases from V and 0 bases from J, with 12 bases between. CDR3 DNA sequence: TGTGCCTGGAAGGGTCAAGGAGCAACTAATGAAAAACTGTTTTTT. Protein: CAWKGQGATNEKLFF.

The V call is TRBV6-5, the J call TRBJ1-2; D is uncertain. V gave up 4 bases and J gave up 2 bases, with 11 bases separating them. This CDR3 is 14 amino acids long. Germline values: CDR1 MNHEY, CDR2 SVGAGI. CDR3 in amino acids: CASSSQRGNYGYTF. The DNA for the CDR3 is TGTGCCAGCAGTTCCCAGCGGGGAAACTATGGCTACACCTTC.

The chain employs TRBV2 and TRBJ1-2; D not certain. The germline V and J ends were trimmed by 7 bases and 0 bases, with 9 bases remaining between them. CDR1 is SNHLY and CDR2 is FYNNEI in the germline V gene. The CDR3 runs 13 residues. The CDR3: CASITETNYGYTF. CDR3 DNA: TGTGCCAGCATCACCGAGACTAACTATGGCTACACCTTC.

The CDR3 loop reads CASSLVPAGPQNEQYF. In nucleotides, the CDR3 is TGTGCCAGCAGCTTAGTCCCAGCGGGGCCGCAAAACGAGCAGTACTTC. J is TRBJ2-7 and V is TRBV11-2; TRBD2 aligns across 7 bases. This CDR3 region has 16 residues. V trimming: 1 base; J trimming: 5 bases; junction bases outside the gene matches: 11. Germline V gene data show CDR1 as SGHAT and CDR2 as FQNNGV. Looking up the rest from reference TRBV11-2 and TRBJ2-7 gives the full variable domain: EAGVAQSPRYKIIEKRQSVAFWCNPISGHATLYWYQQILGQGPKLLIQFQNNGVVDDSQLPKDRFSAERLKGVDSTLKIQPAKLEDSAVYLCASSLVPAGPQNEQYFGPGTRLTVT.

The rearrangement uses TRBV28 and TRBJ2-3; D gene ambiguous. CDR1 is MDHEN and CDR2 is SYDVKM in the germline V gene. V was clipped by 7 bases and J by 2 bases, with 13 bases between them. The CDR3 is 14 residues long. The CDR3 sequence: CASTHGGLTDTQYF. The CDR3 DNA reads TGTGCCAGCACCCACGGTGGTCTCACAGATACGCAGTATTTT.

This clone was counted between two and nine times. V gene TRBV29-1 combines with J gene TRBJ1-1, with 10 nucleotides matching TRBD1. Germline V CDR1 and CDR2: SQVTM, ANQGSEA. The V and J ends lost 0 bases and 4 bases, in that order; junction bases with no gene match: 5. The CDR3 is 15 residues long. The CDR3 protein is CSVEDLRTGGTEAFF. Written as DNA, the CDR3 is TGCAGCGTTGAAGATCTCCGGACAGGGGGCACTGAAGCTTTCTTT. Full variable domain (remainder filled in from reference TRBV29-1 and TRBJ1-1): SAVISQKPSRDICQRGTSLTIQCQVDSQVTMMFWYRQQPGQSLTLIATANQGSEATYESGFVIDKFPISRPNLTFSTLTVSNMSPEDSSIYLCSVEDLRTGGTEAFFGQGTRLTVV.

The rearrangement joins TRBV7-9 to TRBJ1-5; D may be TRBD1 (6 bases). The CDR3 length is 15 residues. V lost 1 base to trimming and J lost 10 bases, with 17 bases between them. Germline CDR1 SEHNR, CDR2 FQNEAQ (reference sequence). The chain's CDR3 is CASSLGDGGREPQHF. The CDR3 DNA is TGTGCCAGCAGCTTAGGTGACGGGGGCAGGGAACCCCAGCATTTT.

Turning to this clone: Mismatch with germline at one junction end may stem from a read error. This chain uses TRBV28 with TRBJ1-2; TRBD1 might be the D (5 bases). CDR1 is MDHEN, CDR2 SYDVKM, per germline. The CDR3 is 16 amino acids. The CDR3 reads CASSGGNIQWTQMMDF. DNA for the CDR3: TGTGCCAGCAGTGGGGGGAACATCCAATGGACCCAAATGATGGACTTC.

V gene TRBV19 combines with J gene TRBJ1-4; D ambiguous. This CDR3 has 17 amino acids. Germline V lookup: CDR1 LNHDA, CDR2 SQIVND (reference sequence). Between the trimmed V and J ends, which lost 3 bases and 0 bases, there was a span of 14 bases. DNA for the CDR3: TGTGCCAGTAGTATGCCGGGAGCCGGAGCAACTAATGAAAAACTGTTTTTT. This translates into CASSMPGAGATNEKLFF.

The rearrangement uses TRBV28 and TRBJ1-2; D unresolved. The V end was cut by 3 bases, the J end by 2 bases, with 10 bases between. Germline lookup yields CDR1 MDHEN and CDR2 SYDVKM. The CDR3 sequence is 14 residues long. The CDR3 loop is CASSFSRGNYGYTF. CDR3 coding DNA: TGTGCCAGCAGTTTTTCCCGGGGAAACTATGGCTACACCTTC.

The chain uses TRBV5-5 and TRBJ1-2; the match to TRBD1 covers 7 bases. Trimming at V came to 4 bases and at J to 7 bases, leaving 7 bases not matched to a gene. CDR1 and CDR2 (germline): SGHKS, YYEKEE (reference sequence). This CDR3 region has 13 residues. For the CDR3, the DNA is TGTGCCAGCAGCCTCACAGGGGAAGTTGGCTACACCTTC. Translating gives CASSLTGEVGYTF. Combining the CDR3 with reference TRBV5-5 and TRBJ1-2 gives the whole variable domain DAGVTQSPTHLIKTRGQQVTLRCSPISGHKSVSWYQQVLGQGPQFIFQYYEKEERGRGNFPDRFSARQFPNYSSELNVNALLLGDSALYLCASSLTGEVGYTFGSGTRLTVV.

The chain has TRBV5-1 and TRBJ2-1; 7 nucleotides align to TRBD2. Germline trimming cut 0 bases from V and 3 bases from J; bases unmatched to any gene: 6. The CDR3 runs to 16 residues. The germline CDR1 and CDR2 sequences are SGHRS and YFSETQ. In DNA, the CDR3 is TGCGCCAGCAGCTTGGTCCAGCGGGACTTCTACAATGAGCAGTTCTTC. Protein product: CASSLVQRDFYNEQFF.

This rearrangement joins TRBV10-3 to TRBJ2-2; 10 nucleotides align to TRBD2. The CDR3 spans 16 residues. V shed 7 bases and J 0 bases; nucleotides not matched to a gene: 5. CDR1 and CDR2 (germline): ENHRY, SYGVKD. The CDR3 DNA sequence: TGTGCCATCAAATCTAGCGGGAGCACGAACACCGGGGAGCTGTTTTTT. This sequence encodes CAIKSSGSTNTGELFF.

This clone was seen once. CDR3: CASSLAPGGYNEQFF. CDR3 coding DNA: TGCGCCAGCAGCTTGGCCCCAGGGGGCTACAATGAGCAGTTCTTC. The chain couples TRBV5-1 to TRBJ2-1, with 7 bases identical to TRBD1. This CDR3 is 15 amino acids long. V lost 0 bases and J lost 3; bases outside the gene matches: 3. CDR1 and CDR2 (germline): SGHRS, YFSETQ.

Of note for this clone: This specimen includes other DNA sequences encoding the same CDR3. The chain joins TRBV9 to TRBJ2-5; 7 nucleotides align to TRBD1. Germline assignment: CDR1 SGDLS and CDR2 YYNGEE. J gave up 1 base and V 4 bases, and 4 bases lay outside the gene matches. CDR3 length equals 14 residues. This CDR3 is CASSPTGVQETQYF. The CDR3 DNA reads TGTGCCAGCAGCCCTACAGGGGTCCAAGAGACCCAGTACTTC.